This T cell receptor beta chain stems from a study of PD-1 blockade in classical Hodgkin lymphoma. TCRdb's table, derived via immunoSEQ multiplex PCR, lists solely in-frame clones and lacks some. The data hold some 30,000 clones, with 70% observed a single time. CDR3 length: 13 residues. Trimming shortened V by 1 base and J by 7 bases, and 10 bases separated the two germline ends. CDR1 is SGHAT and CDR2 is FQNNGV in the germline V gene. Each patient's relapse followed autologous stem cell transplantation, and brentuximab vedotin exposure varied. Patients showed best responses of complete response, partial response or progressive disease. As to this clone: No antigen is known for it.

Study-wide results and caveats: A significant rise in TCR diversity by C4D1 was seen for CD4+ but not CD8+ cells.

This rearrangement joins TRBV11-2 to TRBJ1-1; no clear D gene. This TCR was recovered from a human donor with classical Hodgkin lymphoma. This material consisted of peripheral blood mononuclear cells (PBMCs), taken before the second cycle of nivolumab. CDR3 amino acids: CASSLGGLVEAFF. The CDR3 nucleotides are TGTGCCAGCAGCTTAGGGGGATTGGTTGAAGCTTTCTTT.